The clone carrying this TCR beta chain was seen a handful of times. Its specificity is unknown. The CDR3 length is 12 residues. V was clipped by 5 bases and J by 6 bases; unmatched bases: 6. Germline V gene lookup returns CDR1 SQVTM and CDR2 ANQGSEA. The record originates from a study of CD8+ T cells in alopecia areata. Study outcomes and limitations: Clonality in lesional scalp, especially alopecia totalis/universalis, exceeded that of normal scalp. Unlike in mice, where it was clearer, TCR sharing across patients was less clear, possibly HLA-related.

cDNA serving as the sequencing template came from extracted, reverse transcribed RNA. Clones were sequenced by immunoSEQ multiplex PCR, and TCRdb holds only the in-frame ones, with some missing. The table records roughly 150,000 clones, about two thirds of them present only once. The origin of this receptor is a human donor in good health. The chain is built from TRBV29-1 and TRBJ2-7, with 8 bases fitting TRBD1. Specimen: CD8+ T cells sorted from blood. The CDR3 DNA reads TGCAGCGTTCGGACAGGGCGGGGCGAGCAGTACTTC. Translation gives CSVRTGRGEQYF.